This TCR beta chain was sequenced for a study of T cell repertoires in cytomegalovirus infection. This CDR3 has 13 amino acids. CDR1 is SGHVT and CDR2 is SQSDAQ in the germline V gene. The germline V and J ends were trimmed by 5 bases and 7 bases, with 14 bases remaining between them. General observations from the study: Totalled public TCR beta family frequency picked out people who carried CMV plus the relevant HLA.

TCRdb re-derived calls from the reads in MiXCR, one entry per CDR3 protein. This table has hundreds of thousands of distinct CDR3 sequences, roughly 31% appearing once. Comments on this clonotype: Its cognate antigen is unknown.

This TCR was sampled from a human donor in good health (CMV status not recorded). Some clones in this sample may be carry-over from other donors' samples. V gene TRBV7-4 combines with J gene TRBJ1-1; D uncertain. The material sequenced was cultured CD8+ T cells from PBMCs, taken from culture after CMV antigen stimulation. CDR3 loop: CASSPLEHGEAFF. In DNA form, the CDR3 reads TGTGCCAGCAGCCCTCTCGAGCACGGTGAAGCTTTCTTT.